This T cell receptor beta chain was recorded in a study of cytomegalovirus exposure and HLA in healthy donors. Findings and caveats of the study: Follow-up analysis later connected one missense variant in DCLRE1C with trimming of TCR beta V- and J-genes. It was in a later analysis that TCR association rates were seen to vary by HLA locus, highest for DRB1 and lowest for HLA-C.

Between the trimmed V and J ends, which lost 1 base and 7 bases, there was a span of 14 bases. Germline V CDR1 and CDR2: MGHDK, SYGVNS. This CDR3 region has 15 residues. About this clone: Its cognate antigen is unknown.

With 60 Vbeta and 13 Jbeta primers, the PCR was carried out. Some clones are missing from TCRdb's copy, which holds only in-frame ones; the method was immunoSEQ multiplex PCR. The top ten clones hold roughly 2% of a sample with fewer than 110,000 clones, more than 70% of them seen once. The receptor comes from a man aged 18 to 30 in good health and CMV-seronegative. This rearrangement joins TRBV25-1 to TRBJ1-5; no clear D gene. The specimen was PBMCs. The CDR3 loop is CASSESGPLGQPQHF. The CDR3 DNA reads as TGTGCCAGCAGTGAATCAGGTCCCTTGGGCCAGCCCCAGCATTTT.